This is a list of T cell receptor beta chains from one sample in a study of human versus mouse CDR3 diversity and MHC coevolution. The assay was immunoSEQ multiplex PCR, and TCRdb's table has in-frame clones only and misses some. Of tens of thousands of clones listed, roughly 95% are singletons. The sequencing sample was made of naive CD4+ T cells from blood. These receptors were collected from a person between 25 and 70 years old in good health. Both conserved end residues are part of each CDR3. Each record gives: D gene, V gene, J gene, clone size, CDR3 DNA, CDR3 protein. A D gene is named only where the DNA matches it firmly. Clone size, where shown, is once, few, many, or a class for clones that have expanded.

D gene: TRBD1; V gene: TRBV7-2; J gene: TRBJ1-5; clone size: -; CDR3 DNA: TGTGCCAGCAGCTTCTGGACAGGGGGGAATCAGCCCCAGCATTTT; CDR3 protein: CASSFWTGGNQPQHF
D gene: TRBD2; V gene: TRBV28; J gene: TRBJ2-7; clone size: -; CDR3 DNA: TGTGCCAGCAGGCCCGGGACTACTCCCTACGAGCAGTACTTC; CDR3 protein: CASRPGTTPYEQYF
D gene: TRBD1; V gene: TRBV18; J gene: TRBJ1-2; clone size: -; CDR3 DNA: TGTGCCAGCTCACCGGGGACAGCGACTTATGGCTACACCTTC; CDR3 protein: CASSPGTATYGYTF
D gene: TRBD1; V gene: TRBV10-3; J gene: TRBJ2-7; clone size: few; CDR3 DNA: TGTGCCAATACACCGGACAGGGCCTCCTACGAGCAGTACTTC; CDR3 protein: CANTPDRASYEQYF
D gene: -; V gene: TRBV19; J gene: TRBJ1-3; clone size: -; CDR3 DNA: TGTGCCAGTGGAGTCTCCTCTGGAAACACCATATATTTT; CDR3 protein: CASGVSSGNTIYF
D gene: -; V gene: TRBV6-5; J gene: TRBJ1-1; clone size: -; CDR3 DNA: TGTGCCAGCAGTTACTCGTTAGGAGGGAACACTGAAGCTTTCTTT; CDR3 protein: CASSYSLGGNTEAFF
D gene: -; V gene: TRBV2; J gene: TRBJ1-2; clone size: -; CDR3 DNA: TGTGCCAGCGCTCCAATCGGGGGCTATGGCTACACCTTC; CDR3 protein: CASAPIGGYGYTF
D gene: -; V gene: TRBV9; J gene: TRBJ2-1; clone size: -; CDR3 DNA: TGTGCCAGCAGCATGGGACTCCCCGGTGAGCAGTTCTTC; CDR3 protein: CASSMGLPGEQFF
D gene: -; V gene: TRBV30; J gene: TRBJ2-7; clone size: -; CDR3 DNA: TGTGCCTGGAGTGCCTCTGGACGGGAGAACGACGAGCAGTACTTC; CDR3 protein: CAWSASGRENDEQYF
D gene: TRBD1; V gene: TRBV2; J gene: TRBJ2-2; clone size: -; CDR3 DNA: TGTGCCAGCAGTCGGGACAGTAACACCGGGGAGCTGTTTTTT; CDR3 protein: CASSRDSNTGELFF
D gene: TRBD1; V gene: TRBV9; J gene: TRBJ1-3; clone size: -; CDR3 DNA: TGTGCCAGCAGCCCCCGGACAGGGGGCTCTGGAAACACCATATATTTT; CDR3 protein: CASSPRTGGSGNTIYF